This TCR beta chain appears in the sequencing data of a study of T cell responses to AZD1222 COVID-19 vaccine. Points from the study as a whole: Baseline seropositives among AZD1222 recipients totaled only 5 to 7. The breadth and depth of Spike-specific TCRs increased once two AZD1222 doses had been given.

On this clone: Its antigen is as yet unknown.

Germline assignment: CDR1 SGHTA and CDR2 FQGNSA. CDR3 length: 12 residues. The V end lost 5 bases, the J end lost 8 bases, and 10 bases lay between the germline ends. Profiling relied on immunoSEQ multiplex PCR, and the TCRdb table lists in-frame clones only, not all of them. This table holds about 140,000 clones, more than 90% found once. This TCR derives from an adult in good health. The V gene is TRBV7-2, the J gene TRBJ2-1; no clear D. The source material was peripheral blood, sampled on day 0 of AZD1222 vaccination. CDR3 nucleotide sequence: TGTGCCAGCAGCCTCCCCCGGGATGAGCAGTTCTTC. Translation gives CASSLPRDEQFF.